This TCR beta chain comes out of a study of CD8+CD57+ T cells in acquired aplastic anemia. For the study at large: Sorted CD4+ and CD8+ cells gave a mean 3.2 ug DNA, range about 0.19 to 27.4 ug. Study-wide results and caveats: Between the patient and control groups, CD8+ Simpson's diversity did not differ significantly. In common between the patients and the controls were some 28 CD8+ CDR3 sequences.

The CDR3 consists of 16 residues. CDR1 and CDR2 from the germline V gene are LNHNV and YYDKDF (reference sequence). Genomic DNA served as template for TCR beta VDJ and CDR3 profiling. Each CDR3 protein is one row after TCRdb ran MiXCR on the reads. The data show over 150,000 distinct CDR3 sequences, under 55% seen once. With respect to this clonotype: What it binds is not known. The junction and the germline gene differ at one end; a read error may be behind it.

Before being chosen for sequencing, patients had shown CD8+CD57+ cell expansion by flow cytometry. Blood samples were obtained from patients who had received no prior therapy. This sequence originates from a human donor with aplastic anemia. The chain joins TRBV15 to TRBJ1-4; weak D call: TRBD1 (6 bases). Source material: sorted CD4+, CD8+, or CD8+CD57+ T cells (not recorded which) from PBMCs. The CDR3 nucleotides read TGTGCCACCAGCAGAGATACCTGGGGGCTTAATGAAAAACTGTTCTTT. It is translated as CATSRDTWGLNEKLFF.